This T cell receptor beta chain derives from a study of T cells in Graves' hyperthyroidism and ophthalmopathy. Exclusion of a patient resulted from uncontrolled infection, other autoimmune disease, pregnancy or lactation. Diagnosis rested on symptoms, serum thyroxine and TRAb, thyroid ultrasound, and orbital computed tomography. General study points: Blood also showed most of the thyroid clonotypes that were expanded above 0.001.

Many counts were recorded for this clonotype. What it recognizes is unknown. TCR beta CDR3 regions were amplified from RNA transcripts. Initially, a first-round RT-PCR of the TCR CDR3 employed the HTBI primer set. TCRdb reprocessed the multiplex PCR reads with MiXCR, giving one entry per CDR3 protein. This sample has approximately 400,000 distinct CDR3 sequences, with more than 12% found just once. V was pared by 4 bases and J by 0 bases, with 5 bases of the junction left unmatched. This CDR3 comprises 15 residues. The V gene's germline CDR1 is SGDLS and CDR2 YYNGEE. The source is a woman in her 30s with Graves' ophthalmopathy. The material sequenced was blood. This rearrangement joins TRBV9 to TRBJ2-3, with 7 bases matching TRBD2. CDR3 nucleotide sequence: TGTGCCAGCAGCATCGGGGGGTTTAGCACAGATACGCAGTATTTT. This sequence encodes CASSIGGFSTDTQYF. The entire variable domain, with the rest obtained from reference TRBV9 and TRBJ2-3, is as follows: DSGVTQTPKHLITATGQRVTLRCSPRSGDLSVYWYQQSLDQGLQFLIQYYNGEERAKGNILERFSAQQFPDLHSELNLSSLELGDSALYFCASSIGGFSTDTQYFGPGTRLTVL.